The present T cell receptor beta chain was sequenced within a study of EBV T-cell therapy then PD-1 blockade in nasopharyngeal carcinoma. As to treatment: AdE1-LMPpoly-expanded autologous EBV-specific T-cell therapy followed by anti-PD-1 nivolumab. On this clone itself: The antigen remains unidentified.

Unmatched junction bases numbered 6, after V lost 6 bases and J lost 0 bases. Germline CDR1 is ENHRY and CDR2 is SYGVKD. The CDR3 spans 15 residues. Sequencing was performed with immunoSEQ multiplex PCR; in TCRdb, only in-frame clones are kept and a portion is missing. Found here are 15,000 to 20,000 clones, approximately 84% of them singletons; the top ten hold roughly 31%. The receptor was isolated from a man between 35 and 55 years old with nasopharyngeal carcinoma. The gene calls are TRBV10-3 and TRBJ1-1, with 8 bases identical to TRBD1. The sequencing used CD8+ T cells from blood, collected around day 35 from a patient whose treatment included autologous EBV-specific T cells and nivolumab. CDR3 region: CAISPDRDLNTEAFF. The CDR3 nucleotides are TGTGCCATCAGCCCGGACAGGGACCTGAACACTGAAGCTTTCTTT.